This is a list of T cell receptor beta chains from one sample in a study of T cells in Graves' hyperthyroidism and ophthalmopathy. TCRdb passed the multiplex PCR reads through MiXCR, listing each CDR3 protein once. The data show roughly 700,000 distinct CDR3 sequences, around a sixth seen once. Sequencing was carried out using blood. These TCRs come from a man aged 45-65 years with Graves' hyperthyroidism. Each CDR3 is given with its conserved first and last residue. Fields, in order: D gene, V gene, J gene, clone size, CDR3 DNA, CDR3 protein. D genes are given only for firm matches. Some rows mark clone size as missing; the rest say once, few, many or name a class of expanded clone.

D gene: TRBD1; V gene: TRBV27; J gene: TRBJ2-7; clone size: NA; CDR3 DNA: TGTGCCAGCAGTCCGGGGACAGGAAATACCTACGAGCAGTACTTC; CDR3 protein: CASSPGTGNTYEQYF
D gene: NA; V gene: TRBV12-3/TRBV12-4; J gene: TRBJ2-1; clone size: many; CDR3 DNA: TGTGCCAGCGGGAACTCTCATGAGCAGTTCTTC; CDR3 protein: CASGNSHEQFF
D gene: TRBD2; V gene: TRBV14; J gene: TRBJ2-7; clone size: NA; CDR3 DNA: TGTGCCAGCAGCCAAGCGTTGGGACTAGCGGGAGTCGAGCAGTACTTC; CDR3 protein: CASSQALGLAGVEQYF
D gene: NA; V gene: TRBV7-2; J gene: TRBJ2-5; clone size: many; CDR3 DNA: TGTGCCAGCAGCTCCTATTATACCCAGTACTTC; CDR3 protein: CASSSYYTQYF
D gene: NA; V gene: TRBV28; J gene: TRBJ1-1; clone size: many; CDR3 DNA: TGTGCCAGCAGTCAAGACGGGACTGAAGCTTTCTTT; CDR3 protein: CASSQDGTEAFF
D gene: NA; V gene: TRBV6-9; J gene: TRBJ2-7; clone size: NA; CDR3 DNA: TGTGCCAGCAGTTACCCGCGCAGGGACACCTCCTACGAGCAGTACTTC; CDR3 protein: CASSYPRRDTSYEQYF
D gene: NA; V gene: TRBV12-3/TRBV12-4; J gene: TRBJ1-1; clone size: many; CDR3 DNA: TGTGCCAGCAGCCTAAGCGGGACACCGAACACTGAAGCTTTCTTT; CDR3 protein: CASSLSGTPNTEAFF
D gene: NA; V gene: TRBV7-9; J gene: TRBJ1-5; clone size: NA; CDR3 DNA: TGTGCCAGTCAGGGGTTGAGCAATCAGCCCCAGCATTTT; CDR3 protein: CASQGLSNQPQHF
D gene: TRBD1; V gene: TRBV28; J gene: TRBJ2-5; clone size: few; CDR3 DNA: TGTGCCAGCGGTTTACTGGGCAGGGGGCAAGAGACCCAGTACTTC; CDR3 protein: CASGLLGRGQETQYF
D gene: NA; V gene: TRBV29-1; J gene: TRBJ2-7; clone size: NA; CDR3 DNA: TGCAGCGTCCTGGACTTACCTAATGAGCAGTACTTC; CDR3 protein: CSVLDLPNEQYF
D gene: NA; V gene: TRBV4-1; J gene: TRBJ2-3; clone size: NA; CDR3 DNA: TGCGCCAGCAGCCAAGATCACTACGGAGATACGCAGTATTTT; CDR3 protein: CASSQDHYGDTQYF
D gene: NA; V gene: TRBV29-1; J gene: TRBJ2-1; clone size: few; CDR3 DNA: TGCAGCGTTGTCGGGGGCTCCTACAATGAGCAGTTCTTC; CDR3 protein: CSVVGGSYNEQFF
D gene: NA; V gene: TRBV7-9; J gene: TRBJ2-7; clone size: NA; CDR3 DNA: TGTGCCAGCAGCTTAGGACTCACGGGCGACGAGCAGTACTTC; CDR3 protein: CASSLGLTGDEQYF
D gene: TRBD2; V gene: TRBV12-3/TRBV12-4; J gene: TRBJ2-1; clone size: few; CDR3 DNA: TGTGCCAGCAGTTTCTGGGTCGGGCGGGAGGACGGTGAGCAGTTCTTC; CDR3 protein: CASSFWVGREDGEQFF
D gene: NA; V gene: TRBV19; J gene: TRBJ1-1; clone size: few; CDR3 DNA: TGTGCCAGTAGTATAGGACAGACGTATAGTGAAGCTTTCTTT; CDR3 protein: CASSIGQTYSEAFF
D gene: NA; V gene: TRBV12-3/TRBV12-4; J gene: TRBJ2-1; clone size: many; CDR3 DNA: TGTGCCAGCAGTTTCTCAGGGGGGTCGCGCAATGAGCAGTTCTTC; CDR3 protein: CASSFSGGSRNEQFF
D gene: TRBD1; V gene: TRBV19; J gene: TRBJ2-7; clone size: NA; CDR3 DNA: TGTGCCAGTAGTACCCGGGACAGGGGCGAGCAGTACTTC; CDR3 protein: CASSTRDRGEQYF